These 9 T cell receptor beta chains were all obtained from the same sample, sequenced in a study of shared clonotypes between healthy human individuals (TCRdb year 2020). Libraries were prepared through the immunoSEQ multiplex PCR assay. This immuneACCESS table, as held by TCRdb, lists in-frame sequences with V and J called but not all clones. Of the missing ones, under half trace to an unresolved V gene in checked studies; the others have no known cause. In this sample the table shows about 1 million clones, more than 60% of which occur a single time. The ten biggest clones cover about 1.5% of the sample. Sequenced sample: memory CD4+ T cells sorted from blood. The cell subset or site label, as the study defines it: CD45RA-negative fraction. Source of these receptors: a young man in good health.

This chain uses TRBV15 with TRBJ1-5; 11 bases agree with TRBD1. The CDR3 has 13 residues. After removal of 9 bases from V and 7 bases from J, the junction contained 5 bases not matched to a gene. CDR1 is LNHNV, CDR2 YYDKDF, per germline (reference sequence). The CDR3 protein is CATGQGDEQPQHF. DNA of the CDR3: TGTGCCACGGGACAGGGGGATGAGCAGCCCCAGCATTTT. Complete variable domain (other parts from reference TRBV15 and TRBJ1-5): DAMVIQNPRYQVTQFGKPVTLSCSQTLNHNVMYWYQQKSSQAPKLLFHYYDKDFNNEADTPDNFQSRRPNTSFCFLDIRSPGLGDTAMYLCATGQGDEQPQHFGDGTRLSIL.

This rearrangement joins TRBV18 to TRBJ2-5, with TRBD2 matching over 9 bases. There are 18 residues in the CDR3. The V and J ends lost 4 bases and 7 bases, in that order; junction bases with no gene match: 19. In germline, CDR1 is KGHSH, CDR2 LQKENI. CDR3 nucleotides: TGTGCCAGCTCACTCCTCCTGGACGGTAGCGGGGGTTCGAGGACCCAGTACTTC. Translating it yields CASSLLLDGSGGSRTQYF.

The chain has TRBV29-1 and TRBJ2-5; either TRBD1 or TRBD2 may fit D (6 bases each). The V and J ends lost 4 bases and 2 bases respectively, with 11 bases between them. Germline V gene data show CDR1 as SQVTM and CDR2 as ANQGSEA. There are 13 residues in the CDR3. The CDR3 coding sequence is TGCAGCGTTGGAACAGGGAGGCAAGAGACCCAGTACTTC. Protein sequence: CSVGTGRQETQYF.

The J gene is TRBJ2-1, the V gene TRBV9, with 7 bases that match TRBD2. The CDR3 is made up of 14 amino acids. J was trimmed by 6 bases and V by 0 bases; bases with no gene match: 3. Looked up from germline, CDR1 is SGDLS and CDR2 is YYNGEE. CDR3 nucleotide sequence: TGTGCCAGCAGCGTAGCCCTAGCGGCCAATGAGCAGTTCTTC. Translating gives CASSVALAANEQFF.

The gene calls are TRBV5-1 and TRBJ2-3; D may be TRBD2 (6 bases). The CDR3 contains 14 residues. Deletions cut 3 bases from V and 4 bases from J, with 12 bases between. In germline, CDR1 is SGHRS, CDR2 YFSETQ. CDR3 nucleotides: TGCGCCAGCAGCTCGTTACGACTAGCAGATACGCAGTATTTT. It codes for CASSSLRLADTQYF.

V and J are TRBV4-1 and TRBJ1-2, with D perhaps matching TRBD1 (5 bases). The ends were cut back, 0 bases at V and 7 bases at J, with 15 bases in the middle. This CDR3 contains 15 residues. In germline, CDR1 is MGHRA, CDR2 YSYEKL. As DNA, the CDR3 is TGCGCCAGCAGCCAAGATAAGGGGCAGCCTGGTGGCTACACCTTC. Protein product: CASSQDKGQPGGYTF.

Here the CDR3 DNA reads TGTGCCAGTCAGGGAGGCACAGATACGCAGTATTTT. Translating gives CASQGGTDTQYF. The chain couples TRBV19 to TRBJ2-3; perhaps D is TRBD1 or TRBD2 (5 bases each). The V gene lost 8 bases and the J gene lost 1 base, with 7 bases spanning the gap. The CDR3 contains 12 residues. Per the germline V gene, CDR1 is LNHDA and CDR2 is SQIVND (reference sequence).

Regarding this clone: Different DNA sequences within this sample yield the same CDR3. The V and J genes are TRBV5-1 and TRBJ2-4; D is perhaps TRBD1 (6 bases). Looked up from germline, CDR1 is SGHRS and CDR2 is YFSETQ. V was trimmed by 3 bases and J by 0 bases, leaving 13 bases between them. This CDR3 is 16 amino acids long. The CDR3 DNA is TGCGCCAGCAGCTCGGGACAACCGCTAGCCAAAAACATTCAGTACTTC. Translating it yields CASSSGQPLAKNIQYF.

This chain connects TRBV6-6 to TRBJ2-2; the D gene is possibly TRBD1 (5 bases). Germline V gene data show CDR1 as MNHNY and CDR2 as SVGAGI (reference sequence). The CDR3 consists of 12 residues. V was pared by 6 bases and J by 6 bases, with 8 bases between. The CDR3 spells CASSPRAGELFF. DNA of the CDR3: TGTGCCAGCAGCCCCAGGGCCGGGGAGCTGTTTTTT.